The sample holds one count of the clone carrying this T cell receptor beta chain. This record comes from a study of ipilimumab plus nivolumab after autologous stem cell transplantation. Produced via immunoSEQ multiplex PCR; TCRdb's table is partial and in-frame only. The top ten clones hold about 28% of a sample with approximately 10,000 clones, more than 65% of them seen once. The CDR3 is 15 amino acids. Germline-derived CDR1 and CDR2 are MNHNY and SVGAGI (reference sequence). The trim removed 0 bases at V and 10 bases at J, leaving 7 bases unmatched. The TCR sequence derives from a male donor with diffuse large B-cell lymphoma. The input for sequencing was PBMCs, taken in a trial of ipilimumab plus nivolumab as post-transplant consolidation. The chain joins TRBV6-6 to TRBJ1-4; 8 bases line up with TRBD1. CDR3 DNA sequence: TGTGCCAGCAGTTACTCGCGGGCAGGGGGCGGAAAACTGTTTTTT. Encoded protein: CASSYSRAGGGKLFF.